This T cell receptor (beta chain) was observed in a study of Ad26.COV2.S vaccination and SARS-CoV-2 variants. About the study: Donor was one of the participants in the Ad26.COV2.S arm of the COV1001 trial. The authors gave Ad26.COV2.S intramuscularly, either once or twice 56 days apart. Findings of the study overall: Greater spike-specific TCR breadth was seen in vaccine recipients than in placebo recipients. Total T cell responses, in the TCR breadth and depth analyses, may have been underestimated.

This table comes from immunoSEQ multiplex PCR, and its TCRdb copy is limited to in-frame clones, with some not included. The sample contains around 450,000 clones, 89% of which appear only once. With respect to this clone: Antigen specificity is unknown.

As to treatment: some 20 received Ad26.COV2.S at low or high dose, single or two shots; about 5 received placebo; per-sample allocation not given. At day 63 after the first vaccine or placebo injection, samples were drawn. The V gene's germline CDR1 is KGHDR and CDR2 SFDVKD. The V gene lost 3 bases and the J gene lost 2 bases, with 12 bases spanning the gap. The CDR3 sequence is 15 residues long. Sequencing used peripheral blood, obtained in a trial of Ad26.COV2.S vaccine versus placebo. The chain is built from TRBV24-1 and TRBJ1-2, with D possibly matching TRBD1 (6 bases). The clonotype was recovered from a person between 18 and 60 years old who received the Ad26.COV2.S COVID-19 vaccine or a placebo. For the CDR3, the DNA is TGTGCCACCAGTGATCCAACCGGGACAAACTATGGCTACACCTTC. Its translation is CATSDPTGTNYGYTF.